The rows below give T cell receptor beta chains drawn from one sample of a study of blood T cell repertoires in COVID-19. Method: immunoSEQ multiplex PCR; TCRdb's copy keeps in-frame clones and lacks some. Of fewer than 200,000 clones in the sample, 88% were seen once. Input material: peripheral blood. The receptors stem from a man aged 45-60 years who had recovered from COVID-19. The CDR3 runs from the conserved cysteine through the conserved F or W. The D gene is left open where the match is weak. Expanded clones get a size class; other rows say once, few or many, or leave the size out.

V	D	size	J	DNA	CDR3
TRBV3-1/TRBV3-2	NA	NA	TRBJ1-1	TGTGCCAGCAGCCAATGGGGGGTTGGGGGATCCGCCATGAACACTGAAGCTTTCTTT	CASSQWGVGGSAMNTEAFF
TRBV27	TRBD1	NA	TRBJ2-7	TGTGCCAGCAGTTTAATCGGGACAGGGGGCTACGAGCAGTACTTC	CASSLIGTGGYEQYF
TRBV27	NA	NA	TRBJ2-7	TGTGCCAGCAGTTTATGGGCAGCGGATCCGGACGAGCAGTACTTC	CASSLWAADPDEQYF
TRBV29-1	TRBD1	NA	TRBJ2-3	TGCAGCGTCTCGACAGGGCCAGATACGCAGTATTTT	CSVSTGPDTQYF
TRBV19	TRBD1	NA	TRBJ1-1	TGTGCCAGTAGTGACAAGGGACAGCCCACTGAAGCTTTCTTT	CASSDKGQPTEAFF
TRBV5-4	NA	NA	TRBJ1-1	TGTGCCAGCAGCTCCCAGGGGAAGGGCACTGAAGCTTTCTTT	CASSSQGKGTEAFF
TRBV4-3	TRBD2	NA	TRBJ2-5	TGCGCCAGCAGCCAAGATCTGGGGCTAGCGGGAGGAGGTCGAGAGACCCAGTACTTC	CASSQDLGLAGGGRETQYF
TRBV5-1	NA	NA	TRBJ1-5	TGCGCCAGCAGCCCGGACAGTCGCAGTCAGCCCCAGCATTTT	CASSPDSRSQPQHF
TRBV7-2	TRBD1	NA	TRBJ2-3	TGTGCCAGCAGCACTAGGACAGGGGGCTTGACAGATACGCAGTATTTT	CASSTRTGGLTDTQYF
TRBV2	TRBD1	few	TRBJ1-1	TGTGCCAGCAGCGGGACAGTTATGAACACTGAAGCTTTCTTT	CASSGTVMNTEAFF
TRBV19	TRBD2	NA	TRBJ2-1	TGTGCCAGTAGTACCCGGACTAGCGGGGCCAACTACAATGAGCAGTTCTTC	CASSTRTSGANYNEQFF
TRBV24-1	NA	once	TRBJ1-2	TGTGCCACCAGCGAGGGACTTGGCTATGGCTACACCTTC	CATSEGLGYGYTF
TRBV7-9	NA	NA	TRBJ1-6	TGTGCCAGCAGCTCAGGACAGCTTTATAATTCACCCCTCCACTTT	CASSSGQLYNSPLHF
TRBV9	TRBD1	NA	TRBJ2-3	TGTGCCAGCAGCGTAGAGGCAGGGGGTTGGACAGATACGCAGTATTTT	CASSVEAGGWTDTQYF
TRBV11-2	NA	NA	TRBJ2-7	TGTGCCAGCAGCTTACGTCGGGTAGACGAGCAGTACTTC	CASSLRRVDEQYF
TRBV19	TRBD1	NA	TRBJ1-2	TGTGCCAGTAGTGCCCGAGGACAGGGGGATGGCTACACCTTC	CASSARGQGDGYTF
TRBV19	NA	NA	TRBJ2-3	TGTGCCAGTAGTATAACTACAGATACGCAGTATTTT	CASSITTDTQYF
TRBV10-1	TRBD1	NA	TRBJ2-2	TGCGCCAGCAGTGAGAACAGGGGAAGGACCGGGGAGCTGTTTTTT	CASSENRGRTGELFF
TRBV18	NA	NA	TRBJ1-5	TGTGCCAGCTCACCAAGAGGGGGTGGCAATCAGCCCCAGCATTTT	CASSPRGGGNQPQHF
TRBV7-9	TRBD2	NA	TRBJ2-1	TGTGCCAGCAGCTCGGGACTAGCGGGAGGGGAAGGGGGGTTCTTC	CASSSGLAGGEGGFF
TRBV29-1	NA	few	TRBJ1-1	TGCAGCGTCTCCGACAGGAGTTATGCTTTCTTT	CSVSDRSYAFF
TRBV27	NA	NA	TRBJ2-1	TGTGCCAGCAGTTTAATCCCTGGCGGGGGCCGCCTCGATGAGCAGTTCTTC	CASSLIPGGGRLDEQFF
TRBV25-1	TRBD2	NA	TRBJ2-6	TGTGCCAGCAGTGAATACGGGGGGGGTCCCTCTGGGGCCAACGTCCTGACTTTC	CASSEYGGGPSGANVLTF
TRBV5-5	NA	NA	TRBJ2-3	TGTGCCAGCAGCCAAGGACCGGGGAGGACAGATACGCAGTATTTT	CASSQGPGRTDTQYF
TRBV18	TRBD1	NA	TRBJ1-5	TGTGCCAGCTCACCCGACAGGGTGGGTCAGCCCCAGCATTTT	CASSPDRVGQPQHF
TRBV5-1	NA	NA	TRBJ2-3	TGCGCCAGCAGCTTGGTCGACAGGAGGGATACGCAGTATTTT	CASSLVDRRDTQYF
TRBV12-1	NA	few	TRBJ1-5	TGTGCCAGCAGCTTTTCAGGGGGTAATCAGCCCCAGCATTTT	CASSFSGGNQPQHF
TRBV28	NA	NA	TRBJ1-3	TGTGCCAGCAGTCCGCTGGGGGGGCTCTCTGGAAACACCATATATTTT	CASSPLGGLSGNTIYF
TRBV27	TRBD1	NA	TRBJ2-7	TGTGCCAGCAGACGGACAGGACCCTACGAGCAGTACTTC	CASRRTGPYEQYF
TRBV5-1	NA	once	TRBJ2-1	TGCGCCAGCAGCTTGGTTACGGGAGCCTACAATGAGCAGTTCTTC	CASSLVTGAYNEQFF